Listed here are 14 T cell receptor beta chains from one sample, sequenced in a study of cytomegalovirus exposure and HLA in healthy donors. Both 60 Vbeta primers and 13 Jbeta primers went into the PCR. The method was immunoSEQ multiplex PCR; TCRdb's version includes in-frame clones alone and lacks a portion of them. The sample lists fewer than 150,000 clones; more than 75% were seen once. Sequencing was carried out using PBMCs. The origin of the receptors is a man in his thirties or forties in good health and CMV-seronegative.

The V call is TRBV9, the J call TRBJ2-7, with a weak D call TRBD2 (7 bases). CDR3 size: 16 residues. Trimming pared 0 bases from V and 6 bases from J, leaving 19 bases between. From germline, CDR1 is SGDLS and CDR2 YYNGEE. CDR3 nucleotide sequence: TGTGCCAGCAGCGTAGCGCCTGGACGGGGGGCAACCGAGCAGTACTTC. Translating it yields CASSVAPGRGATEQYF.

This chain joins TRBV11-2 and TRBJ1-1; maybe TRBD1 (6 bases). Trimming left V 5 bases short and J 6 bases short, with 10 bases between. The CDR3 extends over 12 amino acids. Germline loops: CDR1 SGHAT, CDR2 FQNNGV. CDR3 nucleotides: TGTGCCAGCAGCCCTGACAGGTCTGAAGCTTTCTTT. Its protein product is CASSPDRSEAFF.

The chain links TRBV10-3 to TRBJ2-1; D is unclear. CDR3 size: 15 residues. Per germline, CDR1 ENHRY and CDR2 SYGVKD. Trimming stripped 10 bases from V and 3 bases from J, with 19 bases between. CDR3 residues: CATAPGDGSYNEQFF. CDR3 nucleotide sequence: TGTGCCACCGCCCCTGGAGACGGCAGCTACAATGAGCAGTTCTTC.

The chain employs TRBV30 and TRBJ1-2; no firm D call. The CDR3 totals 14 residues. Trimming took 2 bases from V and 4 from J, leaving 14 bases between them. Germline CDR1 GTSNPN, CDR2 SVGIG (reference sequence). As DNA, the CDR3 is TGTGCCTGGAGTATCGGATTGACATTCTATGGCTACACCTTC. Protein sequence: CAWSIGLTFYGYTF. The full variable domain, in which reference TRBV30 and TRBJ1-2 provide the parts outside the CDR3, is SQTIHQWPATLVQPVGSPLSLECTVEGTSNPNLYWYRQAAGRGLQLLFYSVGIGQISSEVPQNLSASRPQDRQFILSSKKLLLSDSGFYLCAWSIGLTFYGYTFGSGTRLTVV.

J is TRBJ2-5 and V is TRBV5-1; tentative D call: TRBD1 (5 bases). Per germline, CDR1 SGHRS and CDR2 YFSETQ. Trimming cost V 4 bases and J 5 bases, with 18 bases left between them. The CDR3 extends over 15 amino acids. CDR3 loop: CASSQMSTALETQYF. For the CDR3, the DNA is TGCGCCAGCAGCCAGATGTCGACAGCACTCGAGACCCAGTACTTC.

The J gene is TRBJ2-7, the V gene TRBV15; a possible D gene is TRBD1 (6 bases). The germline V gene encodes CDR1 LNHNV and CDR2 YYDKDF (reference sequence). The CDR3 loop spans 14 amino acids. The V and J ends lost 1 base and 5 bases respectively, with 12 bases between them. This CDR3 reads CATSRAGTINEQYF. CDR3 DNA: TGTGCCACCAGCAGAGCCGGGACAATCAACGAGCAGTACTTC.

Only one count was recorded for this clone. CDR3 sequence reads: CAWARTGNQPQHF. The CDR3 nucleotides are TGTGCCTGGGCCCGGACAGGCAATCAGCCCCAGCATTTT. The chain links TRBV30 to TRBJ1-5; possibly TRBD1 for D (6 bases). With 5 bases removed from V and 2 bases from J, the gap between germline ends came to 10 bases. The germline V gene encodes CDR1 GTSNPN and CDR2 SVGIG (reference sequence). The CDR3 is 13 residues long.

This chain links TRBV5-1 with TRBJ2-7; D is possibly TRBD1 (5 bases). The V end lost 4 bases, the J end lost 2 bases, and 13 bases lay between the germline ends. Germline values: CDR1 SGHRS, CDR2 YFSETQ. This CDR3 is built from 14 residues. The CDR3, as DNA: TGCGCCAGCAGCCAACAGGATGGGGCCTACGAGCAGTACTTC. Its protein product is CASSQQDGAYEQYF.

In its sample, this clone was seen a few times. The V gene is TRBV6-4, the J gene TRBJ1-5; 7 bases match TRBD1. The CDR3 runs to 15 residues. Germline values: CDR1 MRHNA, CDR2 SNTAGT. V shed 6 bases, J shed 0 bases, and the junction held 5 bases outside the gene matches. CDR3: CASRRDRLSNQPQHF. The CDR3 DNA sequence: TGTGCCAGCAGGAGGGACAGACTTAGCAATCAGCCCCAGCATTTT.

This chain connects TRBV7-8 to TRBJ2-1, with 8 bases identical to TRBD2. Germline V gene lookup returns CDR1 SGHVS and CDR2 FQNEAQ. With V trimmed by 5 bases and J by 5 bases, 11 bases remained unmatched. The CDR3 contains 16 residues. The CDR3 region has the DNA TGTGCCAGCAGCCCCCCGGGGAGCGGGGGCCACAATGAGCAGTTCTTC. It translates to CASSPPGSGGHNEQFF.

The gene calls are TRBV19 and TRBJ1-1; 8 nucleotides agree with TRBD1. After removal of 3 bases from V and 2 bases from J, the junction contained 8 bases not matched to a gene. This CDR3 is built from 16 residues. Germline CDR1 LNHDA, CDR2 SQIVND (reference sequence). The CDR3 loop reads CASSIGRRGQNTEAFF. For the CDR3, the DNA is TGTGCCAGTAGTATTGGGCGCAGGGGGCAAAACACTGAAGCTTTCTTT.

The chain has TRBV4-2 and TRBJ1-1; D gene uncertain. There are 15 residues in the CDR3. With 0 bases removed from V and 5 bases from J, the gap between germline ends came to 13 bases. CDR1 and CDR2 from the germline V gene are LGHNA and YNFKEQ. The CDR3 bases are TGTGCCAGCAGCCAAGAGGCAAGCCCGAGGACTGAAGCTTTCTTT. Translated: CASSQEASPRTEAFF.

This clone occurred a few times. This chain links TRBV6-1 with TRBJ1-1; 8 nucleotides agree with TRBD1. The CDR3 sequence is 14 residues long. CDR1 is MNHNS, CDR2 SASEGT, per germline. V shed 3 bases, J shed 11 bases, and the junction held 11 bases outside the gene matches. CDR3 sequence: CASSETTGVRFAFF. The CDR3 nucleotides are TGTGCCAGCAGTGAGACGACAGGGGTCAGGTTTGCTTTCTTT.

This clone has more than one count but fewer than ten. V gene TRBV5-1 combines with J gene TRBJ2-3, with 8 bases identical to TRBD1. The CDR3 is made up of 15 amino acids. Germline CDR1 is SGHRS and CDR2 is YFSETQ. The junction had 7 bases not matched to a gene; V was cut back by 6 bases and J by 1 base. CDR3 region: CASTRSGGGTDTQYF. DNA of the CDR3: TGCGCCAGCACCCGGTCAGGGGGCGGCACAGATACGCAGTATTTT.